These 5 T cell receptor beta chains came from one sample sequenced in a study of identical twins. TCRdb re-called the 5' RACE reads with MiXCR, one entry per CDR3 protein. The sample yields about 260,000 distinct CDR3 sequences, 5.5% to 7% seen once. These data were also filed under a second study, of yellow fever vaccine responses in identical twins.

The sequenced sample was memory (CD45RO+) T cells sorted from blood. These receptors originate from a woman between 18 and 29 years old in good health.

In this sample, this clonotype turned up many times. This chain joins TRBV6-1 and TRBJ1-2; D not resolved. The CDR3 is 14 amino acids. The germline CDR1 and CDR2 sequences are MNHNS and SASEGT. V dropped 7 bases and J dropped 4 bases, with 16 bases sitting between them. The CDR3 nucleotides are TGTGCCAGCACTCCTGCAACCGGAGGCTATGGCTACACCTTC. As protein: CASTPATGGYGYTF.

DNA of the CDR3: TGTGCCAGCAGCCCGTCATACTCGGGAAATCAGCCCCAGCATTTT. Its protein is CASSPSYSGNQPQHF. This chain connects TRBV5-5 to TRBJ1-5; D remains unclear. This CDR3 is 15 amino acids long. CDR1 SGHKS and CDR2 YYEKEE come from the germline V gene (reference sequence). V lost 4 bases and J lost 4, with 15 bases in between.

V gene TRBV4-1 combines with J gene TRBJ1-1, with 7 bases fitting TRBD1. Germline loops: CDR1 MGHRA, CDR2 YSYEKL. V was pared by 4 bases and J by 1 base, with 6 bases of the junction left unmatched. CDR3 length: 15 residues. DNA for the CDR3: TGCGCCAGCAGCCTCTTTAACAGGGGGAACACTGAAGCTTTCTTT. Amino acids: CASSLFNRGNTEAFF.

This clonotype was counted between two and nine times. This chain uses TRBV5-4 with TRBJ1-3; unclear D gene. The CDR3 consists of 14 residues. V lost 2 bases to trimming and J lost 0 bases, with 6 bases between them. Germline CDR1 SGHNT, CDR2 YYREEE (reference sequence). For the CDR3, the DNA is TGTGCCAGCAGCTTTTACTCCTCTGGAAACACCATATATTTT. It encodes CASSFYSSGNTIYF.

V usage is TRBV28 and J usage is TRBJ1-5, with D unclear. Germline V CDR1 and CDR2: MDHEN, SYDVKM. The ends were cut back, 6 bases at V and 0 bases at J, with 9 bases in the middle. The CDR3 is 14 residues long. The CDR3 spells CASSPSYSNQPQHF. The CDR3 DNA follows: TGTGCCAGCAGCCCATCTTATAGCAATCAGCCCCAGCATTTT.